These 30 T cell receptor beta chains were sequenced from one sample in a study of vaccination and CD4 T cells after COVID-19. Their antigens are not known. Regarding treatment: approximately nine-day PBMC culture with coronavirus spike peptide pools or control peptides (ViraFEST assay). The unexposed donor provided CD4+ T cells, which were taken before the COVID-19 pandemic (2011-2018). Cultured CD4+ T-cell DNA underwent Oncomine TCR Beta short-read sequencing. Using its own MiXCR run on the PCR reads, TCRdb lists one record per CDR3 protein. The repertoire holds several thousand distinct CDR3 sequences, about 48% seen once, with roughly 10% in the top ten. The specimen was CD4+ T cells from blood, cultured in vitro. These TCRs come from a human donor in good health.

V gene TRBV20-1 combines with J gene TRBJ1-5; 8 bases map to TRBD1. Germline V gene lookup returns CDR1 DFQATT and CDR2 SNEGSKA (reference sequence). The V segment lost 1 base and the J segment 1 base; nucleotides outside the gene matches: 9. This CDR3 is built from 17 residues. CDR3 protein: CSARAPRQGKSNQPQHF. In nucleotides, the CDR3 is TGCAGTGCTAGAGCTCCAAGACAGGGGAAAAGCAATCAGCCCCAGCATTTT.

This clonotype was counted only a few times. The V and J genes are TRBV7-2 and TRBJ1-4, with 7 bases lining up with TRBD1. The CDR3 consists of 15 residues. V lost 5 bases, J lost 0 bases, and 3 bases stayed unmatched. From germline, CDR1 is SGHTA and CDR2 FQGNSA. The CDR3 DNA sequence: TGTGCCAGCAGCCGTACAGGGGCAACTAATGAAAAACTGTTTTTT. Its protein is CASSRTGATNEKLFF.

The rearrangement joins TRBV19 to TRBJ1-5; D unclear. Germline CDR1 LNHDA, CDR2 SQIVND (reference sequence). The CDR3 has 15 residues. Trimming took off 6 bases at V and 2 bases at J, with 14 bases between the two ends. In DNA form, the CDR3 reads TGTGCCAGTAGCCAGCAGCTTTGGGGCAATCAGCCCCAGCATTTT. This sequence encodes CASSQQLWGNQPQHF.

With respect to this clonotype: Because the CDR3's place on the DNA is in doubt, the DNA is left out and the CDR3 is given as listed by TCRdb. This rearrangement joins TRBV7-5 to TRBJ1-5; whether TRBD1, the table's D call, matches the DNA was not checked. TRBV7-5 is given as a pseudogene. The CDR3 has 18 amino acids, counting both end residues. Here the CDR3 reads CISVSEASAGNSNQPQHF.

This clonotype was observed a single time. This chain uses TRBV5-6 with TRBJ1-1, with 9 bases matching TRBD1. CDR1 SGHDT and CDR2 YYEEEE come from the germline V gene. Unmatched junction bases numbered 6, after V lost 5 bases and J lost 1 base. The CDR3 totals 15 residues. CDR3 nucleotides: TGTGCCAGCAGTTTCAGGACAGGGGCGAACACTGAAGCTTTCTTT. The encoded protein is CASSFRTGANTEAFF.

This chain uses TRBV6-5 with TRBJ2-5; D unclear. Trimming took off 0 bases at V and 5 bases at J, with 10 bases between the two ends. The CDR3 covers 14 residues. Germline V lookup: CDR1 MNHEY, CDR2 SVGAGI. The CDR3 nucleotides read TGTGCCAGCAGTTACTCGGCCTCCCGTGAGACCCAGTACTTC. This encodes CASSYSASRETQYF.

This chain uses TRBV12-3 or TRBV12-4 with TRBJ1-6; D may be TRBD1 (5 bases). The V gene lost 3 bases and the J gene lost 10 bases, with 13 bases spanning the gap. The CDR3 extends over 14 amino acids. CDR3 sequence: CASSLITAGSPLHF. CDR3 nucleotides: TGTGCCAGCAGTTTGATAACCGCAGGGTCACCCCTCCACTTT.

This clonotype was detected once. The chain recombines TRBV11-1 with TRBJ2-7; 8 nucleotides align to TRBD2. This CDR3 has 15 amino acids. Germline V gene sequence: CDR1 SGHAT, CDR2 FQDESV (reference sequence). V lost 5 bases and J lost 5; bases outside the gene matches: 11. The CDR3 sequence is CASSSFGGGRNEQYF. The CDR3 DNA sequence: TGTGCCAGCAGCAGCTTCGGTGGCGGGAGGAACGAGCAGTACTTC.

The rearrangement links TRBV5-4 to TRBJ2-5; possibly TRBD2 for D (5 bases). Germline values: CDR1 SGHNT, CDR2 YYREEE (reference sequence). Trimming pared 0 bases from V and 5 bases from J, leaving 11 bases between. The CDR3 is 14 amino acids. CDR3 sequence: CASSLGGGLETQYF. Written as DNA, the CDR3 is TGTGCCAGCAGCTTGGGAGGCGGGTTGGAGACCCAGTACTTC. The full variable domain, in which reference TRBV5-4 and TRBJ2-5 provide the parts outside the CDR3, is ETGVTQSPTHLIKTRGQQVTLRCSSQSGHNTVSWYQQALGQGPQFIFQYYREEENGRGNFPPRFSGLQFPNYSSELNVNALELDDSALYLCASSLGGGLETQYFGPGTRLLVL.

There are a few counts of this clonotype. This chain connects TRBV10-3 to TRBJ1-1; D remains ambiguous. Germline V gives CDR1 ENHRY, CDR2 SYGVKD. With 4 bases removed from V and 1 base from J, the gap between germline ends came to 10 bases. This CDR3 spans 14 amino acids. CDR3 region: CAISAEGWNTEAFF. The CDR3 region has the DNA TGTGCCATCAGTGCTGAAGGGTGGAACACTGAAGCTTTCTTT.

The CDR3 sequence is CASSLAAPPNTGELFF. As DNA, the CDR3 is TGCGCCAGCAGCTTGGCCGCGCCCCCGAACACCGGGGAGCTGTTTTTT. V and J are TRBV5-1 and TRBJ2-2, with D uncertain. The germline CDR1 and CDR2 sequences are SGHRS and YFSETQ. The CDR3 sequence is 16 residues long. Deletions cut 0 bases from V and 0 bases from J, with 9 bases between. The whole variable domain, filled in from reference TRBV5-1 and TRBJ2-2, reads KAGVTQTPRYLIKTRGQQVTLSCSPISGHRSVSWYQQTPGQGLQFLFEYFSETQRNKGNFPGRFSGRQFSNSRSEMNVSTLELGDSALYLCASSLAAPPNTGELFFGEGSRLTVL.

The rearrangement links TRBV21-1 to TRBJ1-5; the table names TRBD1, a call not compared with the DNA. TRBV21-1 is shown as a pseudogene. The CDR3 covers 18 residues. The CDR3 is CASSKNHSGTGIRQPQHF. In DNA, the CDR3 is TGTGCCAGCAGCAAAAACCATTCCGGGACAGGGATACGACAGCCCCAGCATTTT.

The chain joins TRBV19 to TRBJ1-2; D ambiguous. The CDR3 consists of 14 residues. Germline CDR1 LNHDA, CDR2 SQIVND (reference sequence). V was pared by 3 bases and J by 8 bases, with 16 bases between. CDR3 protein: CASSMGGPLRGYTF. In DNA, the CDR3 is TGTGCCAGTAGTATGGGAGGCCCCCTTCGCGGCTACACCTTC. The full variable domain, completed using reference TRBV19 and TRBJ1-2, is DGGITQSPKYLFRKEGQNVTLSCEQNLNHDAMYWYRQDPGQGLRLIYYSQIVNDFQKGDIAEGYSVSREKKESFPLTVTSAQKNPTAFYLCASSMGGPLRGYTFGSGTRLTVV.

In nucleotides, the CDR3 is TGTGCCAGCAGTGTGTATCAAGGGGGTCCATCACCCCTCCACTTT. Translating gives CASSVYQGGPSPLHF. The chain links TRBV6-1 to TRBJ1-6; weak D call: TRBD1 (6 bases). The V gene lost 4 bases and the J gene lost 10 bases, with 17 bases spanning the gap. The length of the CDR3 is 15 residues. Germline CDR1 reads MNHNS; CDR2 reads SASEGT.

The chain joins TRBV20-1 to TRBJ2-5; 11 bases match TRBD2. V lost 6 bases to trimming and J lost 0 bases; unmatched junction nucleotides: 6. The length of the CDR3 is 15 residues. Germline V gene sequence: CDR1 DFQATT, CDR2 SNEGSKA (reference sequence). DNA of the CDR3: TGCAGTGCCCCCGCTAGCGGGAGGAACCAAGAGACCCAGTACTTC. It is translated as CSAPASGRNQETQYF.

The chain carries TRBV19 and TRBJ1-5; D perhaps matches TRBD1 (5 bases). Germline V gene data show CDR1 as LNHDA and CDR2 as SQIVND (reference sequence). V lost 3 bases, J lost 15 bases, and 15 bases lay in between. This CDR3 contains 12 residues. CDR3 loop: CASSILQGQRHF. The CDR3, as DNA: TGTGCCAGTAGTATTTTGCAGGGCCAGAGGCATTTT.

This clonotype showed up just a few times. The rearrangement uses TRBV20-1 and TRBJ1-2, with D hard to call. V was pared by 5 bases and J by 1 base, with 11 bases between. From germline, CDR1 is DFQATT and CDR2 SNEGSKA (reference sequence). The CDR3 has 13 amino acids. CDR3 loop: CSARGLGNYGYTF. In nucleotides, the CDR3 is TGCAGTGCTCGCGGATTAGGTAACTATGGCTACACCTTC.

The chain uses TRBV5-5 and TRBJ2-2; D may be TRBD2 (5 bases). V was shortened by 4 bases and J by 6 bases, with 10 bases between the two germline ends. The CDR3 totals 13 residues. Germline loops: CDR1 SGHKS, CDR2 YYEKEE (reference sequence). CDR3 residues: CASSPLGAGELFF. Written as DNA, the CDR3 is TGTGCCAGCAGCCCGTTGGGAGCCGGGGAGCTGTTTTTT.

J is TRBJ1-2 and V is TRBV25-1; D is uncertain. Germline V gene sequence: CDR1 MGHDK, CDR2 SYGVNS. This CDR3 has 13 amino acids. Between the trimmed V and J ends, which lost 4 bases and 4 bases, there was a span of 10 bases. The CDR3 sequence is CASSVKGGYGYTF. CDR3 sequence (DNA): TGTGCCAGCAGTGTGAAGGGAGGCTATGGCTACACCTTC.

This clonotype was observed a few times. The rearrangement uses TRBV20-1 and TRBJ1-1, with 10 bases identical to TRBD1. The trim removed 3 bases at V and 10 bases at J, leaving 5 bases unmatched. Germline-derived CDR1 and CDR2 are DFQATT and SNEGSKA (reference sequence). The CDR3 covers 12 residues. CDR3 DNA: TGCAGTGCTAGCTTTGACAGGGGGCTAGCTTTCTTT. This gives the protein CSASFDRGLAFF.

J is TRBJ1-1 and V is TRBV6-5; D is uncertain. The germline CDR1 and CDR2 sequences are MNHEY and SVGAGI. The CDR3 covers 12 residues. V gave up 4 bases and J gave up 1 base, with 4 bases separating them. The CDR3 reads CASSSRNTEAFF. CDR3 nucleotides: TGTGCCAGCAGTTCCAGGAACACTGAAGCTTTCTTT.

The table lists this clonotype with a few counts. DNA for the CDR3: TGTGCCAGCAGCTTACAGCGGGGAGGCCTCACAGATACGCAGTATTTT. It translates to CASSLQRGGLTDTQYF. The V call is TRBV11-3, the J call TRBJ2-3; 7 bases match TRBD2. J lost 2 bases, V lost 2 bases, and 7 bases had no gene match. The CDR3 has 16 amino acids. Germline lookup yields CDR1 SGHNT and CDR2 YENEEA.

This clonotype was counted a few times. The chain recombines TRBV12-3 or TRBV12-4 with TRBJ1-6, with a weak D call TRBD1 (5 bases). V shed 5 bases and J shed 10 bases, with 18 bases lying between them. This CDR3 has 15 amino acids. The CDR3 region is CASSASGSGYSPLHF. CDR3 nucleotides: TGTGCCAGCAGTGCCTCAGGGAGTGGGTACTCACCCCTCCACTTT.

The chain joins TRBV28 to TRBJ1-1; D not certain. Germline V CDR1 and CDR2: MDHEN, SYDVKM. V was pared by 6 bases and J by 0 bases, with 8 bases between. The CDR3 has 13 residues. The CDR3 reads CASSRKMNTEAFF. The CDR3 DNA reads TGTGCCAGCAGCCGAAAAATGAACACTGAAGCTTTCTTT. Together with reference TRBV28 and TRBJ1-1, the CDR3 gives the full variable domain: DVKVTQSSRYLVKRTGEKVFLECVQDMDHENMFWYRQDPGLGLRLIYFSYDVKMKEKGDIPEGYSVSREKKERFSLILESASTNQTSMYLCASSRKMNTEAFFGQGTRLTVV.

The gene calls are TRBV19 and TRBJ2-3; D is possibly TRBD2 (6 bases). Trimming stripped 3 bases from V and 7 bases from J, with 14 bases between. The CDR3 is made up of 14 amino acids. In germline, CDR1 is LNHDA, CDR2 SQIVND (reference sequence). The CDR3: CASSILLAGNTQYF. The CDR3 DNA follows: TGTGCCAGTAGTATTCTACTAGCTGGAAATACGCAGTATTTT.

The V and J genes are TRBV6-1 and TRBJ1-1, with D maybe TRBD1 (5 bases). V shed 2 bases and J shed 1 base, with 17 bases lying between them. The CDR3 spans 17 residues. Germline CDR1 is MNHNS and CDR2 is SASEGT. DNA for the CDR3: TGTGCCAGCAGTGAATATGGGGGTGGAATAGGGAACACTGAAGCTTTCTTT. Translated: CASSEYGGGIGNTEAFF.

The genes are TRBV30 and TRBJ1-2, with 7 bases matching TRBD1. This CDR3 has 13 amino acids. Germline-derived CDR1 and CDR2 are GTSNPN and SVGIG (reference sequence). The V and J ends lost 5 bases and 4 bases, in that order; junction bases with no gene match: 7. In DNA form, the CDR3 reads TGTGCCTGGGCCACAGGGGACGGCTATGGCTACACCTTC. Its translation: CAWATGDGYGYTF. Filled out from reference TRBV30 and TRBJ1-2, the complete variable domain reads SQTIHQWPATLVQPVGSPLSLECTVEGTSNPNLYWYRQAAGRGLQLLFYSVGIGQISSEVPQNLSASRPQDRQFILSSKKLLLSDSGFYLCAWATGDGYGYTFGSGTRLTVV.

V is TRBV30 and J is TRBJ1-5; D perhaps matches TRBD1 (5 bases). Germline assignment: CDR1 GTSNPN and CDR2 SVGIG (reference sequence). Trimming left V 0 bases short and J 5 bases short, with 11 bases between. The length of the CDR3 is 14 residues. The CDR3 DNA follows: TGTGCCTGGAGTGTACTAGGGGCTGATCAGCCCCAGCATTTT. It encodes CAWSVLGADQPQHF.

This clonotype has just a few counts. The V gene is TRBV27, the J gene TRBJ2-2; D is tentatively TRBD1 or TRBD2 (5 bases each). Deletions cut 4 bases from V and 1 base from J, with 13 bases between. The CDR3 length is 16 residues. Germline lookup yields CDR1 MNHEY and CDR2 SMNVEV (reference sequence). CDR3 DNA: TGTGCCAGCAGTTCCCTCCTGGGGGTGAACACCGGGGAGCTGTTTTTT. It specifies CASSSLLGVNTGELFF.

This rearrangement joins TRBV4-3 to TRBJ2-3, with D tentatively TRBD1 or TRBD2 (5 bases each). The germline CDR1 and CDR2 sequences are LGHNA and YSLEER. This CDR3 is built from 15 residues. The V and J ends lost 2 bases and 4 bases respectively, with 13 bases between them. DNA of the CDR3: TGCGCCAGCAGCCAAATACTAGGGACCTCAGATACGCAGTATTTT. This sequence encodes CASSQILGTSDTQYF.